This record looks at one T cell receptor (beta chain) sequence and its context. This CDR3 has 14 amino acids. The germline V gene has CDR1 MGHRA and CDR2 YSYEKL. The V gene lost 4 bases and the J gene lost 5 bases, with 14 bases spanning the gap. This table comes from immunoSEQ multiplex PCR, and its TCRdb copy is limited to in-frame clones, with some not included. The sample yields over 95,000 clones, roughly 81% seen once. The sample belongs to a study of blood T cell repertoires in COVID-19. The overall study: Collection of acute and convalescent COVID-19 samples took place in the United States, Italy and Spain.

V usage is TRBV4-1 and J usage is TRBJ2-5, with D possibly matching TRBD2 (5 bases). Sequencing used peripheral blood. The TCR was taken from a human donor in a cohort sampled during active COVID-19. This chain's CDR3 is CASSLPGLGETQYF. The DNA of the CDR3 is TGCGCCAGCAGCCTCCCGGGGTTGGGGGAGACCCAGTACTTC.